The present TCR beta chain was sequenced within a study of regulatory T cells in long-lasting Graves disease. Arm-PCR with iRepertoire HTBI primers amplified the CDR3 regions for these TCR beta libraries. TCRdb processed the multiplex PCR reads anew with MiXCR; each CDR3 protein has one entry. The data hold hundreds of thousands of distinct CDR3 sequences, with roughly 17% observed a single time. The time point was: newly diagnosed GD, antithyroid drugs for less than 3 months. Generation of the TCR library employed RNA extracted from PBMCs. Trimming left V 4 bases short and J 5 bases short, with 18 bases between. Per the germline V gene, CDR1 is SGHRS and CDR2 is YFSETQ. The CDR3 contains 16 residues. These same data were also listed under a study on T cells in Graves' hyperthyroidism and ophthalmopathy.

Material: peripheral blood mononuclear cells (PBMCs), obtained at new diagnosis, from a patient treated with antithyroid drugs. The chain couples TRBV5-1 to TRBJ2-2; D is perhaps TRBD1 (6 bases). The receptor was isolated from a middle-aged man with Graves disease. CDR3 nucleotides: TGCGCCAGCAGCCCCGGGCTGGGGGCTGGGACCGGGGAGCTGTTTTTT. This translates into CASSPGLGAGTGELFF.